These T cell receptor beta chains were read from a single sample in a study of cytomegalovirus exposure and HLA in healthy donors. Sequencing was performed with immunoSEQ multiplex PCR; in TCRdb, only in-frame clones are kept and a portion is missing. Found here are over 130,000 clones, 79% of them singletons; the top ten hold 6.3%. The specimen sequenced was PBMCs. The receptors were sampled from a man aged 50 to 60 in good health and CMV-seropositive. Each CDR3 is given without its conserved first and last residue. The D gene is left open where the match is weak.

TRBJ2-7	NA	TRBV9	ASSPTDKYSYEQY
TRBJ1-1	NA	TRBV2	ASSVTEAF
TRBJ1-1	NA	TRBV18	ASSDTTANTEAF
TRBJ2-2	TRBD1	TRBV5-1	ASSRGQGQMTGELF
TRBJ1-2	TRBD1	TRBV2	ASRYTGGGYT
TRBJ2-6	NA	TRBV5-4	ASSDKGSSGANVLT
TRBJ2-6	NA	TRBV7-2	ASRPRRFKGANVLT
TRBJ1-5	NA	TRBV28	ASSFGGYSNQPQH
TRBJ2-2	TRBD2	TRBV2	ASRGLALTGELF
TRBJ2-3	NA	TRBV29-1	SVVAVPSTDTQY
TRBJ1-3	TRBD1	TRBV28	ASSPGTAGNTIY
TRBJ1-3	NA	TRBV7-9	SSSFGGNQNTIY
TRBJ2-5	NA	TRBV28	ASSLSGIQETQY
NA	TRBD2	TRBV10-1	ASSETSGSYEQY
TRBJ2-7	NA	TRBV5-1	ASSRDNSYEQY
TRBJ1-6	TRBD1	TRBV30	AWSAGTGDSPLH
TRBJ2-3	TRBD2	TRBV7-9	ASSRAPAGATDTQY
TRBJ2-1	TRBD2	TRBV27	ASSFKPGLARYNEQF
TRBJ1-6	NA	TRBV2	ASSEAINSPLH
TRBJ2-3	NA	TRBV30	AWIGPGHTDPDTQY
TRBJ2-7	NA	TRBV10-3	ATTESGGEQY
TRBJ2-3	NA	TRBV5-4	ASSLSTDTQY
TRBJ2-1	NA	TRBV30	AWSVIVEQF
TRBJ1-5	TRBD1	TRBV27	ASSFLGQGQPQH
TRBJ2-2	NA	TRBV5-3	ARSLDIGSARELF
TRBJ1-2	NA	TRBV4-1	ASSQATYGYT
TRBJ2-1	NA	TRBV27	ASSRWQGINEQF
TRBJ2-7	TRBD1	TRBV10-3	AISGDRALSYEQY
TRBJ2-7	TRBD1	TRBV5-6	ASSRDRGLQDEQY
TRBJ1-5	NA	TRBV19	ASSPQSGKTSNQPQH
TRBJ2-7	NA	TRBV30	AWSGTGSYEQY
TRBJ2-1	TRBD2	TRBV11-2	ASSFGASGGREQF
NA	NA	TRBV5-4	ASMPATQGEQY